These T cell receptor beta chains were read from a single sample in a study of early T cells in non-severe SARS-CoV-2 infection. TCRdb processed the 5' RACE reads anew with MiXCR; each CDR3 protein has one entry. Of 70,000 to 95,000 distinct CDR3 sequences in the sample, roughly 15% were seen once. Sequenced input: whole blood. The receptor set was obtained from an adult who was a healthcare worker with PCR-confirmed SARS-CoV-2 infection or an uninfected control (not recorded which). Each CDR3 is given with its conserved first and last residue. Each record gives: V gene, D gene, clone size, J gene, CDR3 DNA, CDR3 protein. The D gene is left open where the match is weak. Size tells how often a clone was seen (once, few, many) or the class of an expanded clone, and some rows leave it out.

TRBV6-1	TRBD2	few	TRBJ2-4	TGTGCCACCCTAGGACTAGCGAGGAACATTCAGTACTTC	CATLGLARNIQYF
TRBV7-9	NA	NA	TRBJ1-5	TGTGCCAGCAGCTTAGAATATGGGGGCAATCAGCCCCAGCATTTT	CASSLEYGGNQPQHF
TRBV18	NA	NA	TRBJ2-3	TGTGCCAGCTCACCTATAGATACGCAGTATTTT	CASSPIDTQYF
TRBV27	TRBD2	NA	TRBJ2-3	TGTGCCAGCAACTTTCTAGCGGGTAGCACAGATACGCAGTATTTT	CASNFLAGSTDTQYF
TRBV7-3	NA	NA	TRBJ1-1	TGTGCCAGCAGCTTATATGTGAGACAGGCGGGAACTGAAGCTTTCTTT	CASSLYVRQAGTEAFF
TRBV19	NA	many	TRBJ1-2	TGTGCCAGTAGGACATCGGAGATTCGTGGCTATGGCTACACCTTC	CASRTSEIRGYGYTF
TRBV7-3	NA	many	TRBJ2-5	TGTGCCAGCAGCTTAATTGGGGGAGAGACCCAGTACTTC	CASSLIGGETQYF
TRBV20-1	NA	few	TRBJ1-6	TGCAGTGCTAGGGCGGACGCGGGTTCACCCCTCCACTTT	CSARADAGSPLHF
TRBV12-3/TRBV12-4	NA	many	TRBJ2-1	TGTGCCAGCAGTTTGGCTGGGACAAGTGAGCAGTTCTTC	CASSLAGTSEQFF
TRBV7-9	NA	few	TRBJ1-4	TGTGCCAGCAGCTTAGGCCAGGGACGCCTCTTTAGCGAAAAACTGTTTTTT	CASSLGQGRLFSEKLFF
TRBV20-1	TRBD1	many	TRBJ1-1	TGCAGTGCCACTGACAGGGTGAACACTGAAGCTTTCTTT	CSATDRVNTEAFF
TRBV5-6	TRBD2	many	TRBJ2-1	TGTGCCAGCAGCTTTTCTAGCGGGGGGTACAATGAGCAGTTCTTC	CASSFSSGGYNEQFF
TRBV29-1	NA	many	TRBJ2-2	TGCAGCGTTGAACGAGGGCCGGACACCGGGGAGCTGTTTTTT	CSVERGPDTGELFF
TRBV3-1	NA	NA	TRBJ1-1	TGTGCCAGCAGCCAAGAACGGGGGGCGAGTACTGAAGCTTTCTTT	CASSQERGASTEAFF
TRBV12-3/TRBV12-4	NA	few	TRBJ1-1	TGTGCCAGCAGTTTAGGGTCCGACCAGAGGACTGAAGCTTTCTTT	CASSLGSDQRTEAFF
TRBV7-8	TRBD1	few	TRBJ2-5	TGTGCCAGCAGCTGGGACAGGGCCCAAGAGACCCAGTACTTC	CASSWDRAQETQYF
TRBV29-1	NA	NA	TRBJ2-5	TGCAGCGTTGGGCGAGACAGGCCCCCGGGGATAGAGACCCAGTACTTC	CSVGRDRPPGIETQYF
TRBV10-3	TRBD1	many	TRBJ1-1	TGTGCCATATCGACAGGGCCGAACACTGAAGCTTTCTTT	CAISTGPNTEAFF
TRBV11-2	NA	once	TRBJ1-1	TGTGCCAGCAGCCTGGAGGCGATCGGTCTGAACACTGAAGCTTTCTTT	CASSLEAIGLNTEAFF
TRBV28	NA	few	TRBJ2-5	TGTGCCAGCAGTACTGGACAGACCCAAGAGACCCAGTACTTC	CASSTGQTQETQYF
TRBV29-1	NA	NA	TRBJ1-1	TGCAGCGTTTCTGCGGGCGTCGCTGAAGCTTTCTTT	CSVSAGVAEAFF
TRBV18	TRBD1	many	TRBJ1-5	TGTGCCAGCTCACCGACAGGGAATCAGCCCCAGCATTTT	CASSPTGNQPQHF
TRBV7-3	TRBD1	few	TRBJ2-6	TGTGCCAGCAGCGGGACAGTCTCTGGGGCCAACGTCCTGACTTTC	CASSGTVSGANVLTF
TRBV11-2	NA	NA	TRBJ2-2	TGTGCCAGCAGCTCCGGACTCTTCGGCGGGGAGCTGTTTTTT	CASSSGLFGGELFF
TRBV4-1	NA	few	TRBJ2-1	TGCGCCAGCAGCCCCTGGGGGGGGGCCTCTGTAAATGAGCAGTTCTTC	CASSPWGGASVNEQFF
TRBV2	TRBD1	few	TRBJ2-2	TGTGCCAGCAGCGACGACAGGGTTAGCACCGGGGAGCTGTTTTTT	CASSDDRVSTGELFF
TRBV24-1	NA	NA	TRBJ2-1	TGTGCCACCAGTGATTCCGCCCAGCGGTGGCAGTTCTTC	CATSDSAQRWQFF
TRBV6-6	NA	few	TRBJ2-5	TGTGCCAGCAGGGACCGGGACACCGCTGCCCAGACCCAGTACTTC	CASRDRDTAAQTQYF
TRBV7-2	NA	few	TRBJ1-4	TGTGCCAGCAGGGAATCAGGGGCAACTAATGAAAAACTGTTTTTT	CASRESGATNEKLFF
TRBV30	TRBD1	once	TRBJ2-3	TGTGCCTGGAACAGGGGGCGGACAGATACGCAGTATTTT	CAWNRGRTDTQYF
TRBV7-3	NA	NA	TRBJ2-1	TGTGCCAGCAGCTTAACTAGAGTTGATGAGCAGTTCTTC	CASSLTRVDEQFF
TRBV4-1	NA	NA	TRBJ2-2	TGCGCCAGCAGGGAGATGGACCGTGCGGACACCGGGGAGCTGTTTTTT	CASREMDRADTGELFF
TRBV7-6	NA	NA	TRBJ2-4	TGTGCCAGCAGCCCAACCTCCAAAAACATTCAGTACTTC	CASSPTSKNIQYF
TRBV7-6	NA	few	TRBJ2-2	TGTGCCAGCAGCTTAATTCAGAGTGGAACCGGGGAGCTGTTTTTT	CASSLIQSGTGELFF
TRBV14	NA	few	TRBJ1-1	TGTGCCAGCAGCCAATTCAGGGTAAACTTGAACACTGAAGCTTTCTTT	CASSQFRVNLNTEAFF